A selection of T cell receptor beta chains follows, all from one sample in a study of T cell changes during pregnancy in multiple sclerosis. Some clones are missing from TCRdb's copy, which holds only in-frame ones; the method was immunoSEQ multiplex PCR. The sample has 70,000 to 100,000 clones; about 92% are singletons. The sample in question was peripheral blood, obtained in the first trimester of pregnancy. These receptors originate from a female donor with multiple sclerosis, enrolled in a pregnancy study. The CDR3 runs from the conserved cysteine through the conserved F or W. D genes are given only for firm matches. Size is stated for part of the rows, as once, few or many counts, or as a class when the clone is expanded.

abundance	d_gene	v_gene	j_gene	CDR3aa	CDR3nt
-	-	TRBV19	TRBJ1-5	CASRGQGSNQPQHF	TGTGCCAGTAGAGGGCAGGGAAGCAATCAGCCCCAGCATTTT
once	TRBD2	TRBV29-1	TRBJ2-3	CSVQAGGADTQYF	TGCAGCGTTCAGGCGGGGGGCGCAGATACGCAGTATTTT
once	-	TRBV4-1	TRBJ2-1	CASSQDKGPGGLNEQFF	TGCGCCAGCAGCCAGGATAAGGGCCCTGGGGGGTTGAATGAGCAGTTCTTC
-	TRBD2	TRBV20-1	TRBJ2-7	CSAREGRGQYF	TGCAGTGCTAGAGAAGGGAGGGGCCAGTACTTC
-	-	TRBV5-5	TRBJ2-7	CASSSGQSYEQYF	TGTGCCAGCAGCTCCGGACAGTCCTACGAGCAGTACTTC
-	TRBD1	TRBV5-6	TRBJ2-4	CASSLGQGKNIQYF	TGTGCCAGCAGCTTGGGACAGGGGAAAAACATTCAGTACTTC
once	-	TRBV19	TRBJ1-1	CASSFQYTEAFF	TGTGCCAGTAGTTTCCAGTACACTGAAGCTTTCTTT
-	-	TRBV6-6	TRBJ2-7	CASRYTGTDEQYF	TGTGCCAGCAGGTACACAGGTACCGACGAGCAGTACTTC
-	TRBD2	TRBV11-3	TRBJ2-7	CASSLEGTTPGEQYF	TGTGCCAGCAGCTTAGAGGGGACTACTCCCGGCGAGCAGTACTTC
-	TRBD1	TRBV4-1	TRBJ2-3	CASSLGTGTDTQYF	TGCGCCAGCAGCCTCGGGACAGGCACAGATACGCAGTATTTT
-	-	TRBV28	TRBJ1-5	CASSLGRGYSNQPQHF	TGTGCCAGCAGTTTGGGCCGGGGTTATAGCAATCAGCCCCAGCATTTT
-	-	TRBV5-1	TRBJ2-3	CASSFGQNTDTQYF	TGCGCCAGCAGCTTCGGACAGAACACAGATACGCAGTATTTT
-	TRBD2	TRBV30	TRBJ2-5	CAWSVGLAGGGGETQYF	TGTGCCTGGAGTGTAGGACTAGCGGGAGGAGGAGGAGAGACCCAGTACTTC
-	TRBD1	TRBV10-1	TRBJ1-2	CASSESTGAANNYGYTF	TGCGCCAGCAGTGAGTCAACAGGGGCGGCTAATAACTATGGCTACACCTTC
-	TRBD1	TRBV19	TRBJ1-4	CASSIGQGKLFF	TGTGCCAGTAGTATCGGACAGGGTAAACTGTTTTTT
once	TRBD2	TRBV18	TRBJ2-7	CASSPSAGGVYEQYF	TGTGCCAGCTCACCATCAGCGGGAGGTGTCTACGAGCAGTACTTC
-	-	TRBV15	TRBJ2-1	CATSRGGRVEQFF	TGTGCCACCAGCAGAGGTGGGCGGGTTGAGCAGTTCTTC
-	TRBD1	TRBV9	TRBJ1-3	CASSPGQVPSGNTIYF	TGTGCCAGCAGCCCAGGACAGGTTCCTTCTGGAAACACCATATATTTT
-	TRBD1	TRBV7-2	TRBJ2-5	CASSRGDRGRETQYF	TGTGCCAGCAGCAGAGGGGACAGGGGGCGTGAGACCCAGTACTTC
-	TRBD2	TRBV4-2	TRBJ2-1	CASSQGLAGRNEQFF	TGTGCCAGCAGCCAAGGACTAGCGGGAAGGAATGAGCAGTTCTTC